This is a list of T cell receptor beta chains from one sample in a study of blood T cells in healthy people across ages. TCRdb fed the 5' RACE reads into MiXCR, producing one record per CDR3 protein. The sample yields 920,000 or so distinct CDR3 sequences, over 35% seen once. Sequenced material: blood. The source is a woman aged 55-70 years in good health. The CDR3 runs from the conserved cysteine through the conserved F or W.

V gene	J gene	CDR3 protein
TRBV28	TRBJ1-2	CASTREQARGYTF
TRBV6-1	.	CANRNPGLPYEQYF
TRBV5-1	TRBJ2-5	CASSGGESLGEETQYF
TRBV6-5	TRBJ1-4	CASSPGDGQLFF
TRBV28	TRBJ1-6	CASSLLGTENSPLHF
TRBV7-3	TRBJ2-2	CASSLMAWRLAGGGTGELFF
TRBV20-1	TRBJ2-5	CSARRENEQYF
TRBV12-3/TRBV12-4	TRBJ2-3	CASSESRGGPDTQYF
TRBV20-1	TRBJ2-3	CSARGRANTDTQYF
TRBV20-1	TRBJ2-3	CSASTGPGDTQYF
TRBV12-3/TRBV12-4	TRBJ1-1	CASSWGGGYTEAFF